Listed here is a single T cell receptor (beta chain). This CDR3 is 15 amino acids long. Trimming cost V 4 bases and J 4 bases; bases outside gene matches: 4. In germline, CDR1 is PRHDT, CDR2 FYEKMQ (reference sequence). This table comes from immunoSEQ multiplex PCR, and its TCRdb copy is limited to in-frame clones, with some not included. The sample has around 120,000 clones; 83% are singletons. This specimen comes from a study of blood T cell repertoires in COVID-19. Study-level information: There were acute and convalescent COVID-19 samples, and they came from the United States, Italy and Spain.

The genes are TRBV13 and TRBJ1-1; TRBD1 agrees at 12 bases. The specimen sequenced was peripheral blood. This clonotype originated in a man at least 80 years old with active or convalescent COVID-19. DNA for the CDR3: TGTGCCAGCAGCTGGGGACAGGGGGCTGTCACTGAAGCTTTCTTT. Translated: CASSWGQGAVTEAFF.